This T cell receptor beta chain was captured by sequencing in a study of radiotherapy plus CTLA-4 blockade in lung cancer (dated by TCRdb to the late 2010s). Turning to the overall study: Among the enrolled patients, around 17% had an objective response, and 31% reached disease control. Study-wide findings and limitations: The strongest predictors of response, as reported, were early dynamic changes in blood T cell clones along with a rise in serum interferon-beta after radiation. After treatment with radiotherapy and ipilimumab, TCR clones that originated in tumors expanded in peripheral blood.

Notes on this clone: Its recognized antigen is unknown. No much larger clone is present one base from it, and per-base qualities are unavailable.

CDR3 length: 17 amino acids, cysteine to phenylalanine. Only CDR3 DNA is held: 51 bases, read in frame from base 1. From V the trimming removes 1 base and from J it removes 4 bases, while the gene matches leave 10 bases of the junction unaccounted for. CDR1 is given as SGHTA and CDR2 as FQGTGA, both from the germline V gene. Library preparation employed the immunoSEQ multiplex PCR assay. This immuneACCESS table, as held by TCRdb, lists in-frame sequences with V and J called but not all clones. Of the missing ones, under half trace to an unresolved V gene in checked studies; the others have no known cause. The sample contains about 14,000 clones, approximately 70% of them found a single time. The top ten clonotypes cover 46% of the sample. In this study, focal radiation therapy paired with CTLA-4 blockade (ipilimumab) was tested in patients who had chemo-refractory metastatic non-small-cell lung cancer.

Sequencing used peripheral blood, obtained from a patient treated with radiotherapy plus ipilimumab. This sequence uses TRBV7-3 and TRBJ1-1; 9 middle bases align to TRBD1. This sequence was found in a human donor with non-small cell lung cancer whose response to radiotherapy plus ipilimumab could not be evaluated. For the CDR3, the sequence is CASSLRGTGIEGTEAFF. The DNA sequence reads TGTGCCAGCAGCTTAAGGGGGACAGGGATTGAGGGCACTGAAGCTTTCTTT.